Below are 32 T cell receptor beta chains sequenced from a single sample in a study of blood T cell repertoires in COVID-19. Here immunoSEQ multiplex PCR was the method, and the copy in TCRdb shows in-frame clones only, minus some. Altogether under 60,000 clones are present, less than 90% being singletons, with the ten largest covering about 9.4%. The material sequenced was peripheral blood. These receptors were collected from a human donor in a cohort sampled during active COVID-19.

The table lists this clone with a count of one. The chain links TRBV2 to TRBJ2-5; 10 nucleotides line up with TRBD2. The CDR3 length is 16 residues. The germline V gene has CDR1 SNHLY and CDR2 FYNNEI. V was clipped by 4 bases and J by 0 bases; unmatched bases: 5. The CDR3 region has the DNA TGTGCCAGCAGTGGGAGTAGCGGGGGGTACCAAGAGACCCAGTACTTC. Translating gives CASSGSSGGYQETQYF. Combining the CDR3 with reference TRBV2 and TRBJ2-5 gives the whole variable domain EPEVTQTPSHQVTQMGQEVILRCVPISNHLYFYWYRQILGQKVEFLVSFYNNEISEKSEIFDDQFSVERPDGSNFTLKIRSTKLEDSAMYFCASSGSSGGYQETQYFGPGTRLLVL.

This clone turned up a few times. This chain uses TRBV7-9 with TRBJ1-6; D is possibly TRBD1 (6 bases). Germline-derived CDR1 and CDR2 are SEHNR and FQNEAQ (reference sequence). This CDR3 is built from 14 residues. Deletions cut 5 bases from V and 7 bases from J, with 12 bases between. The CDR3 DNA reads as TGTGCCAGCAGCATCCTAGGACAGAATTCACCCCTCCACTTT. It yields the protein CASSILGQNSPLHF. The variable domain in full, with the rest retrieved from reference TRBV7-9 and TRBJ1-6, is DTGVSQNPRHKITKRGQNVTFRCDPISEHNRLYWYRQTLGQGPEFLTYFQNEAQLEKSRLLSDRFSAERPKGSFSTLEIQRTEQGDSAMYLCASSILGQNSPLHFGNGTRLTVT.

DNA of the CDR3: TGTGCCAGCAGCCGGGGACTATCGCGAGAGACCCAGTACTTC. This gives the protein CASSRGLSRETQYF. The rearrangement joins TRBV4-2 to TRBJ2-5; 7 nucleotides align to TRBD2. The CDR3 has 14 residues. Looked up from germline, CDR1 is LGHNA and CDR2 is YNFKEQ. With V trimmed by 4 bases and J by 4 bases, 6 bases remained unmatched.

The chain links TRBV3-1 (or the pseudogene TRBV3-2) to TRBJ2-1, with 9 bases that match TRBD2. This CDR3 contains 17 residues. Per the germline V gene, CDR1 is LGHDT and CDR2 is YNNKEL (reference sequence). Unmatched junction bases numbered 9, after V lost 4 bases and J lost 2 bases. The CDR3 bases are TGTGCCAGCAGCCCTTACCCGACTAGCGGAGCCTACAATGAGCAGTTCTTC. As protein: CASSPYPTSGAYNEQFF.

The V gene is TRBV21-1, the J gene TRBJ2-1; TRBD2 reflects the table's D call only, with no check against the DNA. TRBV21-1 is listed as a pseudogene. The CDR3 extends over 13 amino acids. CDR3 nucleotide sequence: TGTGCCAGCAGCTTAGGCTGCGGCAATGAGCAGTTCTTC. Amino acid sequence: CASSLGCGNEQFF.

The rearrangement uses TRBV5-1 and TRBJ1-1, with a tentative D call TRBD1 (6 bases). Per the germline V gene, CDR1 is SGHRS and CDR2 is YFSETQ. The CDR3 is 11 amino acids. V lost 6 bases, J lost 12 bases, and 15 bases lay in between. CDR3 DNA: TGCGCCAGCACCGAAGGACAGAAATCTTTCTTT. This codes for CASTEGQKSFF.

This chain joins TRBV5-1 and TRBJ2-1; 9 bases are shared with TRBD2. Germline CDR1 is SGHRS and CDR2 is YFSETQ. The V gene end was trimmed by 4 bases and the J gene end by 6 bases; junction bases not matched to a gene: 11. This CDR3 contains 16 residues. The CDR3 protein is CASSPGGLAGTNEQFF. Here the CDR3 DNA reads TGCGCCAGCAGCCCTGGTGGGCTAGCGGGAACCAATGAGCAGTTCTTC.

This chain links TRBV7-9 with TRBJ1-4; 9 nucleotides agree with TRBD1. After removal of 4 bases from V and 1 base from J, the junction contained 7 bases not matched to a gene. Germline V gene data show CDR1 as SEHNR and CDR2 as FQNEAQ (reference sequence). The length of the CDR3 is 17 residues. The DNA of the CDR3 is TGTGCCAGCAGCTCTAGGACAGGGGCCCTAACTAATGAAAAACTGTTTTTT. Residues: CASSSRTGALTNEKLFF.

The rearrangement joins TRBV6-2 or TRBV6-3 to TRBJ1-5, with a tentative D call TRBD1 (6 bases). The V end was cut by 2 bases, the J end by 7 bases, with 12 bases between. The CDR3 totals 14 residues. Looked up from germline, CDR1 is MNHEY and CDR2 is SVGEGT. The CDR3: CASSYAGDRQPQHF. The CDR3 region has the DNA TGTGCCAGCAGTTACGCAGGGGACCGCCAGCCCCAGCATTTT.

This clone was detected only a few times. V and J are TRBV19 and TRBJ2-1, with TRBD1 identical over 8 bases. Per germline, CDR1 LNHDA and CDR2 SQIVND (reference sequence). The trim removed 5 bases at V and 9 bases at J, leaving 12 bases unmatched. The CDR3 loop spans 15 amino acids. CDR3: CASSPPRGQGTEQFF. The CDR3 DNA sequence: TGTGCCAGTAGTCCCCCCCGTGGACAGGGAACTGAGCAGTTCTTC.

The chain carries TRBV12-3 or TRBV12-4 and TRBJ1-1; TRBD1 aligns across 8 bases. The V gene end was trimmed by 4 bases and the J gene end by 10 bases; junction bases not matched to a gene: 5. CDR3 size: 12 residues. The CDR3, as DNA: TGTGCCAGCAGTTACCAGGGGGCCGGAGCTTTCTTT. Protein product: CASSYQGAGAFF.

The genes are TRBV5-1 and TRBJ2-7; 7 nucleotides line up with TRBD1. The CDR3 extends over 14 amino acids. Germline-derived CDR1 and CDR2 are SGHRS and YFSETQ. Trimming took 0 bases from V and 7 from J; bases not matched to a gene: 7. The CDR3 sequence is CASSLVQGSGEQYF. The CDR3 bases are TGCGCCAGCAGCTTGGTACAGGGGTCAGGTGAGCAGTACTTC.

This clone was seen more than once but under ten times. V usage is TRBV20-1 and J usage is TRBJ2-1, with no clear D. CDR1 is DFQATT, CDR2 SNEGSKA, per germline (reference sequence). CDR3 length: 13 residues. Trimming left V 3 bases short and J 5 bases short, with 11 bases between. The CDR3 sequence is CSASSWRNNEQFF. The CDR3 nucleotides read TGCAGTGCTAGTTCTTGGCGGAACAATGAGCAGTTCTTC.

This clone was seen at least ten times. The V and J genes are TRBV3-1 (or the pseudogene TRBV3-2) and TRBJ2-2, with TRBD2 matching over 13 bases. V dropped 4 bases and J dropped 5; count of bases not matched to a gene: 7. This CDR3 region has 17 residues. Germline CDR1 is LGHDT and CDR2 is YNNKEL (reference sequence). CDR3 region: CASSLKPGLAGTGELFF. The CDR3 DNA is TGTGCCAGCAGCCTCAAACCGGGACTAGCGGGAACCGGGGAGCTGTTTTTT.

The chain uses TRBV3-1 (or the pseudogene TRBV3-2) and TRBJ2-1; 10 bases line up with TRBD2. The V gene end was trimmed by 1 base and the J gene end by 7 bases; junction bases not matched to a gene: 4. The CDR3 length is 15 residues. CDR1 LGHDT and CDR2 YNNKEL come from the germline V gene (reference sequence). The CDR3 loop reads CASSQASGSANEQFF. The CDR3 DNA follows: TGTGCCAGCAGCCAAGCTAGCGGGAGTGCAAATGAGCAGTTCTTC.

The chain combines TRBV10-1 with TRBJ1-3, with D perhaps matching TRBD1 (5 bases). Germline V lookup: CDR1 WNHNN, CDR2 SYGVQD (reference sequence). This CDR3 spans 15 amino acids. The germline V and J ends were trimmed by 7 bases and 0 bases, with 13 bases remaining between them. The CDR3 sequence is CASTDDRASGNTIYF. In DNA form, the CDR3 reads TGCGCCAGCACTGACGACAGAGCCTCTGGAAACACCATATATTTT.

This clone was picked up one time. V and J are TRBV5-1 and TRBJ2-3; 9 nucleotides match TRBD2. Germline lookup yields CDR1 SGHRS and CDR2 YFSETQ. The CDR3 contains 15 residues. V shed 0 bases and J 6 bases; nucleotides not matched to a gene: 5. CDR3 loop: CASSLVPSGTDTQYF. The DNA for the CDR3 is TGCGCCAGCAGCTTGGTTCCTAGCGGGACTGATACGCAGTATTTT.

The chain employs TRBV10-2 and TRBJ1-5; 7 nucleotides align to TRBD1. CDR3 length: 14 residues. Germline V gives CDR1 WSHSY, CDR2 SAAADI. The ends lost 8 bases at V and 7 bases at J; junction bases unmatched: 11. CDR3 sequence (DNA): TGCGCCAGCTCGAGTGGTGGGACAGCGCAGCCCCAGCATTTT. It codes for CASSSGGTAQPQHF.

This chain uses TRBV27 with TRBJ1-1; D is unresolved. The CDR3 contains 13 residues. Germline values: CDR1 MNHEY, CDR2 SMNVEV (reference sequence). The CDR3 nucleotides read TGTGCGTCGGGAAGGGTGATTGGCACTGAAGCTTTCTTT. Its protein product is CASGRVIGTEAFF.

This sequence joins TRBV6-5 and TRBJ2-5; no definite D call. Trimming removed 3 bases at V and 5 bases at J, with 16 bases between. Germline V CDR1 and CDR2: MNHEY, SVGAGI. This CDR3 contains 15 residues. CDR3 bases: TGTGCCAGCAGTTATTCAGGCTACAGTAAGGAGACCCAGTACTTC. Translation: CASSYSGYSKETQYF.

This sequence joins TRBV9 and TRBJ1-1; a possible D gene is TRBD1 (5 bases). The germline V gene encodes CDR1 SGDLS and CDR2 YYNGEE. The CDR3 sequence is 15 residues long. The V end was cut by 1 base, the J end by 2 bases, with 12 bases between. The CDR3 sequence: CASSVSSQGNTEAFF. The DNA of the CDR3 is TGTGCCAGCAGCGTATCTTCCCAGGGTAACACTGAAGCTTTCTTT.

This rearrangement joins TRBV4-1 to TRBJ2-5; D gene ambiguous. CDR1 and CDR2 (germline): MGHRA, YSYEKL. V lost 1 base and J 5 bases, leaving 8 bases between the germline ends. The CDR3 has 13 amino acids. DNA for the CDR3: TGCGCCAGCAGCCAAGCCCCAGTGGAGACCCAGTACTTC. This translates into CASSQAPVETQYF.

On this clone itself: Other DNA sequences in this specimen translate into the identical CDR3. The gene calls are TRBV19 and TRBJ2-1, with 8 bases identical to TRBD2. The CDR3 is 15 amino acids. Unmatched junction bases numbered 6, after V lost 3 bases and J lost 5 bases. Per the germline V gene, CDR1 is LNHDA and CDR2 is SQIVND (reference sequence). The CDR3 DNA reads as TGTGCCAGTAGTATCAGGTTAGCGGGAAACAATGAGCAGTTCTTC. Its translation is CASSIRLAGNNEQFF.

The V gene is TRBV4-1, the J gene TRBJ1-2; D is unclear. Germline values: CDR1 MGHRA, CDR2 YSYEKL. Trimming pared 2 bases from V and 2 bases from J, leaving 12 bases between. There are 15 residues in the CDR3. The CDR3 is CASSQTGVLNYGYTF. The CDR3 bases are TGCGCCAGCAGCCAAACGGGAGTCCTAAACTATGGCTACACCTTC.

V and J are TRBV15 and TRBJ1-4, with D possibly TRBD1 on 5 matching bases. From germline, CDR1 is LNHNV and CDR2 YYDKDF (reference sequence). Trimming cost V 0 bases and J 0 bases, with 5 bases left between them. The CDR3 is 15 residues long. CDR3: CATSRDRATNEKLFF. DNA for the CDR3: TGTGCCACCAGCAGAGACAGGGCAACTAATGAAAAACTGTTTTTT.

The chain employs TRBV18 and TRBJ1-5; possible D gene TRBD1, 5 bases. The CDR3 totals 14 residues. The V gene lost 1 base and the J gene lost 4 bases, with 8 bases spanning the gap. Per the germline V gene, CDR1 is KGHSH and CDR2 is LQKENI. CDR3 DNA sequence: TGTGCCAGCTCACCACTCGACAGAAATCAGCCCCAGCATTTT. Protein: CASSPLDRNQPQHF.

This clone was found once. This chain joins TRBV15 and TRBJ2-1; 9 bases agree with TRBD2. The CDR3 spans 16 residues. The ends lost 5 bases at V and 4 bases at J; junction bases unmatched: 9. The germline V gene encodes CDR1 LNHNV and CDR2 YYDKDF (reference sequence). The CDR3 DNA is TGTGCCACCAGCGATCCGCGGGAGGGATATTACAATGAGCAGTTCTTC. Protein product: CATSDPREGYYNEQFF.

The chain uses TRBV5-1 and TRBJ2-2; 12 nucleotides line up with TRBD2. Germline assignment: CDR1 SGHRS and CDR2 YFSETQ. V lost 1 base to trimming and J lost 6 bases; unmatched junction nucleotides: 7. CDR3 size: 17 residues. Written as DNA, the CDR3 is TGCGCCAGCAGCTTGACGACTAGCGGGAGCCCCCCCGGGGAGCTGTTTTTT. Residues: CASSLTTSGSPPGELFF.

CDR3 in DNA: TGTGCCAGCAGCTTTAGCCTGAAGGAGACCCAGTACTTC. It specifies CASSFSLKETQYF. The V and J genes are TRBV7-7 and TRBJ2-5; D ambiguous. The germline CDR1 and CDR2 sequences are SSHAT and FNYEAQ (reference sequence). This CDR3 comprises 13 residues. V was pared by 3 bases and J by 5 bases, with 10 bases between.

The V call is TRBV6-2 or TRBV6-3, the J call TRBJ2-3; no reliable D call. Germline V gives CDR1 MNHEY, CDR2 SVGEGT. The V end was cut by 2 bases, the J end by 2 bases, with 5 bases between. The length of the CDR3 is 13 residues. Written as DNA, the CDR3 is TGTGCCAGCAGTTACACTGTCACAGATACGCAGTATTTT. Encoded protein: CASSYTVTDTQYF.

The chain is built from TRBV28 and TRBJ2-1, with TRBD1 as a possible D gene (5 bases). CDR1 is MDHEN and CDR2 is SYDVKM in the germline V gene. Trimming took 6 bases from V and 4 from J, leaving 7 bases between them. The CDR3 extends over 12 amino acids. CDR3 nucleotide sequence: TGTGCCAGCAGGACAGAATACAATGAGCAGTTCTTC. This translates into CASRTEYNEQFF.

The CDR3 DNA reads as TGTGCCAGCAGTTACAGAGCGGGGCTGAACACAGATACGCAGTATTTT. Translation gives CASSYRAGLNTDTQYF. This sequence joins TRBV6-5 and TRBJ2-3; 7 bases align to TRBD2. The CDR3 length is 16 residues. Germline V gives CDR1 MNHEY, CDR2 SVGAGI. With V trimmed by 2 bases and J by 2 bases, 7 bases remained unmatched.